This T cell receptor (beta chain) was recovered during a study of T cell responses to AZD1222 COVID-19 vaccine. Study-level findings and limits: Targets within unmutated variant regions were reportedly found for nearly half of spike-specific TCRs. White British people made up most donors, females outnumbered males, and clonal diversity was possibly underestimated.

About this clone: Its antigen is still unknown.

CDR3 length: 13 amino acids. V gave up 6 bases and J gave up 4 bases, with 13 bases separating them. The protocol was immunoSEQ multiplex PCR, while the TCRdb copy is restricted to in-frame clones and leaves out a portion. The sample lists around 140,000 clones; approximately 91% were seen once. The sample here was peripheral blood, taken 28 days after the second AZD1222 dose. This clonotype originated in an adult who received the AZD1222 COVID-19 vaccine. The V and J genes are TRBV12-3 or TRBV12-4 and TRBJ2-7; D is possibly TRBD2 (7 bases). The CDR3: CASRTEGGYEQYF. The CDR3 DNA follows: TGTGCCAGCAGGACAGAGGGGGGGTACGAGCAGTACTTC.